Listed here are 7 T cell receptor beta chains from one sample, sequenced in a study of blood T cells in healthy people across ages. Sample-barcoded 5' priming and a J-beta primer mix drove a second PCR of roughly 6 to 12 cycles. TCRdb independently ran MiXCR on the 5' RACE reads; one entry per CDR3 protein. The sample consists of some 1.8 million distinct CDR3 sequences, more than 35% of them appearing once. Sequenced input: blood. The receptors were sampled from a human donor in good health.

This chain joins TRBV9 and TRBJ2-1; TRBD1 might be the D (5 bases). The germline V and J ends were trimmed by 1 base and 9 bases, with 17 bases remaining between them. The CDR3 extends over 15 amino acids. The germline V gene has CDR1 SGDLS and CDR2 YYNGEE. The CDR3 spells CASSVSGYAFGEQFF. The CDR3 DNA follows: TGTGCCAGCAGCGTATCAGGGTACGCCTTTGGTGAGCAGTTCTTC.

The rearrangement links TRBV6-5 to TRBJ2-4, with unresolved D. The J call may be wrong; the DNA end is better matched by TRBJ2-7. Germline V gene sequence: CDR1 MNHEY, CDR2 SVGAGI. The CDR3 spans 14 residues. The CDR3 DNA is TGTGCCAGCAGTTACGTGGGGTTTGCGTACGAGCAGTACTTC. This codes for CASSYVGFAYEQYF.

The rearrangement uses TRBV11-2 and TRBJ2-1; 11 bases match TRBD2. CDR1 and CDR2 from the germline V gene are SGHAT and FQNNGV. V shed 3 bases, J shed 9 bases, and the junction held 7 bases outside the gene matches. CDR3 length: 15 amino acids. CDR3 coding DNA: TGTGCCAGCAGCTTCCTTCTAGCGGGGGGAGGTGAGCAGTTCTTC. Amino acid sequence: CASSFLLAGGGEQFF. Drawing the rest from reference TRBV11-2 and TRBJ2-1, the complete variable domain is EAGVAQSPRYKIIEKRQSVAFWCNPISGHATLYWYQQILGQGPKLLIQFQNNGVVDDSQLPKDRFSAERLKGVDSTLKIQPAKLEDSAVYLCASSFLLAGGGEQFFGPGTRLTVL.

This clonotype was counted at least ten times. The chain is built from TRBV10-2 and TRBJ2-7; 9 nucleotides line up with TRBD1. The CDR3 contains 17 residues. V was pared by 3 bases and J by 2 bases, with 11 bases of the junction left unmatched. CDR1 is WSHSY, CDR2 SAAADI, per germline. This chain's CDR3 is CASSEESGQGPPYEQYF. The CDR3 coding sequence is TGCGCCAGCAGTGAAGAATCCGGACAGGGGCCCCCCTACGAGCAGTACTTC.

The gene calls are TRBV7-9 and TRBJ2-3; the D is unclear. Germline assignment: CDR1 SEHNR and CDR2 FQNEAQ (reference sequence). This CDR3 has 15 residues. The V end was cut by 1 base, the J end by 1 base, with 9 bases between. CDR3 residues: CASSLVAPGTDTQYF. In nucleotides, the CDR3 is TGTGCCAGCAGCTTAGTGGCACCAGGCACAGATACGCAGTATTTT.

This sequence joins TRBV18 and TRBJ2-1; 10 nucleotides align to TRBD2. The CDR3 covers 16 residues. Germline loops: CDR1 KGHSH, CDR2 LQKENI. V trimming: 1 base; J trimming: 5 bases; junction bases outside the gene matches: 5. The CDR3 sequence: CASSPLAGGLDNEQFF. DNA for the CDR3: TGTGCCAGCTCACCACTAGCGGGGGGCCTAGACAATGAGCAGTTCTTC.

This clonotype was recorded a few times. This chain connects TRBV12-3 or TRBV12-4 to TRBJ2-5; D may correspond to TRBD1 or TRBD2 (7 bases each). This CDR3 region has 13 residues. DNA for the CDR3: TGTTCTCACCCAGGGGGGGGGCAAGAGACCCAGTACTTC. Translation gives CSHPGGGQETQYF.